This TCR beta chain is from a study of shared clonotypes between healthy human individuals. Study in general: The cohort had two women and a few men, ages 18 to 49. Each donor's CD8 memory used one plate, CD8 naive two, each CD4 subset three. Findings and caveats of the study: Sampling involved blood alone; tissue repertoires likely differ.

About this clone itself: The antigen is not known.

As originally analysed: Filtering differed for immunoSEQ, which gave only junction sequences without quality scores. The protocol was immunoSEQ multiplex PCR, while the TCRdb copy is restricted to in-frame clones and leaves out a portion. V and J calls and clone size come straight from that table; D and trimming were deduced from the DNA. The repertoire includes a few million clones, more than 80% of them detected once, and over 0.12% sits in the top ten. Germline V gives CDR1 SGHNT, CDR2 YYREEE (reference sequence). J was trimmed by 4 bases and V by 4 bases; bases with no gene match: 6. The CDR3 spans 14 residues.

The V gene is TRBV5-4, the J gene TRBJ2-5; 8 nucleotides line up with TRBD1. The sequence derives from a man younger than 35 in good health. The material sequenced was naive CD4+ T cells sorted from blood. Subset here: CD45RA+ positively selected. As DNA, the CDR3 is TGTGCCAGCAGCCTCGACAGGGGCGGAGAGACCCAGTACTTC. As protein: CASSLDRGGETQYF.